These 3 T cell receptor beta chains were sequenced from one sample in a study of T cell clonality in common variable immunodeficiency. Measured with immunoSEQ multiplex PCR; TCRdb has only the in-frame clones, and not every one. This repertoire holds over 40,000 clones, and none appear only once. Sequenced material: peripheral blood mononuclear cells. All receptors come from a person between 18 and 69 years old in good health.

In the case of this clone: Mismatch with germline at one junction end may stem from a read error. With the read ending 3 residues before the CDR3 end, the germline J gene is used to fill in that end. Additional DNA sequences in this sample encode the identical CDR3. The chain employs TRBV30 and TRBJ1-3; 7 bases line up with TRBD1. The germline gives CDR1 GTSNPN, CDR2 SVGIG (reference sequence). The CDR3 has 14 residues. The CDR3: CAWKGQSSGNTIYF. The CDR3 DNA, read in part, is TGTGCCTGGAAGGGACAGAGCTCTGGAAACACT.

This clone was found a few times. The read ends 3 residues early relative to the CDR3; the germline J gene fills the gap. The V call is TRBV30, the J call TRBJ2-3; 9 nucleotides agree with TRBD2. This CDR3 is 15 amino acids long. The germline V gene encodes CDR1 GTSNPN and CDR2 SVGIG (reference sequence). The CDR3 loop reads CAWTFGTSPIETQYF. CDR3 DNA, as far as it was read: TGTGCCTGGACCTTTGGGACTAGCCCTATAGAGACG.

This clone was counted ten times or more. The read falls 3 residues short of the CDR3 end, and the missing part is taken from the germline J gene. Other DNA variants within this sample encode the same CDR3. This chain uses TRBV30 with TRBJ2-5, with 9 bases aligning to TRBD2. Germline CDR1 is GTSNPN and CDR2 is SVGIG (reference sequence). The CDR3 runs to 15 residues. Unmatched junction bases numbered 3, after V lost 0 bases and J lost 1 base. The CDR3 loop reads CAWSVQRGVQETQYF. The part of the CDR3 DNA that was read is TGTGCCTGGAGTGTACAGCGGGGGGTCCAAGAGACC.